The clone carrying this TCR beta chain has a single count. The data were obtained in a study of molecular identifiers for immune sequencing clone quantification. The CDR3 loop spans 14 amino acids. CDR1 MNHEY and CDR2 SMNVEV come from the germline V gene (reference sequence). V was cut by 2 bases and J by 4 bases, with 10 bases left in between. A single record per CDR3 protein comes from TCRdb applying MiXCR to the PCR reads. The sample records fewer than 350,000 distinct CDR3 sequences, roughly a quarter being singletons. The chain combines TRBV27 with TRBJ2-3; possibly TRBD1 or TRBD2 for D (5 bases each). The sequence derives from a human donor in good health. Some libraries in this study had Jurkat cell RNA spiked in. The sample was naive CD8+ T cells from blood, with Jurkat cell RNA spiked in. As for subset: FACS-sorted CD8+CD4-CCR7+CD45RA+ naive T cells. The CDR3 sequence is CASSLMGVADTQYF. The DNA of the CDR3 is TGTGCCAGCAGTTTAATGGGGGTTGCAGATACGCAGTATTTT.